A single T cell receptor (beta chain) is shown here with its context. The data originate from a study of blood T cell repertoires in COVID-19. As handled by the study authors: The assay estimated nucleated cells by amplifying reference gene primers. Using immunoSEQ multiplex PCR, the repertoire was profiled, and TCRdb retains in-frame clones only, with some absent. V and J calls and clone size are copied from that table; D and trimming were computed from the DNA. This table has roughly 230,000 clones, 85% appearing once. The study assigned cohorts using participant-reported clinical history. A PCR-confirmed or clinician-diagnosed COVID-19 case had contacted exposed participants within 2 weeks of entry. V was cut by 3 bases and J by 5 bases, with 23 bases left in between. The CDR3 is made up of 19 amino acids. Per the germline V gene, CDR1 is SGHVS and CDR2 is FNYEAQ.

Sequenced input: PBMCs or T cells enriched from blood (not recorded which). The chain is built from TRBV7-6 and TRBJ1-6; tentative D call: TRBD1 (6 bases). This TCR was sampled from a woman aged 45-65 years who had been exposed to COVID-19. DNA of the CDR3: TGTGCCAGCAGCTTGCTTGTAAGAGGGGGAAGAGGGGATAATTCACCCCTCCACTTT. Residues: CASSLLVRGGRGDNSPLHF.